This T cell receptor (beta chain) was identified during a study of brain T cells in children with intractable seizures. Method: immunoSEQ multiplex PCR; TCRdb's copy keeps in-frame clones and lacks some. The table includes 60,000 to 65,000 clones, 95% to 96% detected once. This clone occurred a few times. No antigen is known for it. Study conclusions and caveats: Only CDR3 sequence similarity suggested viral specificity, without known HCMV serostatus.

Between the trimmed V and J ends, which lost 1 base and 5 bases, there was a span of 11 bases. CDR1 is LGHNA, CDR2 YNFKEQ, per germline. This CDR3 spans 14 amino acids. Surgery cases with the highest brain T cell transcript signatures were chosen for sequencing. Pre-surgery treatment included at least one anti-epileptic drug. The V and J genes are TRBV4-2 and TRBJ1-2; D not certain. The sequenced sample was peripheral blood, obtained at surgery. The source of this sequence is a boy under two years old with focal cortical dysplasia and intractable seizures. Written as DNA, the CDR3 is TGTGCCAGCAGCCAAGTGGGAGGGAAGTATGGCTACACCTTC. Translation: CASSQVGGKYGYTF.